One and the same sample provided the 32 T cell receptor beta chains below, sequenced in a study of neurological immune-mediated disorders. Time point: longitudinal time-point 1 (baseline). TCRdb recomputed calls from the 5' RACE reads with MiXCR, one row per CDR3 protein. The sample contains 67,000 or so distinct CDR3 sequences, roughly 13% of which appear only once. The specimen sequenced was PBMCs. The receptors shown here come from a female donor with HTLV-1-associated myelopathy (HAM/TSP).

V gene TRBV9 combines with J gene TRBJ1-3; D may be TRBD1 (6 bases). Germline V gene data show CDR1 as SGDLS and CDR2 as YYNGEE. The CDR3 has 16 residues. Trimming removed 2 bases from V and 0 bases from J, with 12 bases in between. As DNA, the CDR3 is TGTGCCAGCAGCGTGGGGGGCGTCAGCTCTGGAAACACCATATATTTT. Protein sequence: CASSVGGVSSGNTIYF.

This clonotype has ten or more counts. A junction end diverges from the germline sequence, so it may reflect a read error. The chain joins TRBV15 to TRBJ2-1; a weak D match, TRBD2 (6 bases). Germline CDR1 reads LNHNV; CDR2 reads YYDKDF (reference sequence). This CDR3 spans 13 amino acids. The CDR3, as DNA: TGTGCTACCAGCAGCCGGGGACTCAATGAGCAGTTCTTC. Translating it yields CATSSRGLNEQFF. The variable domain in full, with the rest retrieved from reference TRBV15 and TRBJ2-1, is DAMVIQNPRYQVTQFGKPVTLSCSQTLNHNVMYWYQQKSSQAPKLLFHYYDKDFNNEADTPDNFQSRRPNTSFCFLDIRSPGLGDTAMYLCATSSRGLNEQFFGPGTRLTVL.

In this sample, this clonotype turned up many times. The chain has TRBV5-5 and TRBJ2-2; no definite D call. V lost 3 bases to trimming and J lost 4 bases, with 10 bases between them. Germline V CDR1 and CDR2: SGHKS, YYEKEE (reference sequence). The CDR3 loop spans 14 amino acids. This chain's CDR3 is CASSSIASTGELFF. The CDR3 DNA reads as TGTGCCAGCAGCTCCATAGCAAGCACCGGGGAGCTGTTTTTT.

This clonotype was seen many times. The chain combines TRBV5-6 with TRBJ1-2; D call uncertain. V was shortened by 0 bases and J by 0 bases, with 12 bases between the two germline ends. The CDR3 sequence is 16 residues long. Germline loops: CDR1 SGHDT, CDR2 YYEEEE. The CDR3 reads CASSLGSSLPNYGYTF. DNA for the CDR3: TGTGCCAGCAGCTTGGGTTCGTCACTACCTAACTATGGCTACACCTTC.

This clonotype was counted many times. The chain joins TRBV5-1 to TRBJ2-1; D remains unclear. Germline CDR1 and CDR2: SGHRS and YFSETQ. Deletions cut 3 bases from V and 9 bases from J, with 10 bases between. This CDR3 spans 12 amino acids. The CDR3 DNA is TGCGCCAGCAGCTCGAGGTCTACTGAGCAGTTCTTC. This encodes CASSSRSTEQFF.

This clonotype occurred a few times. The chain recombines TRBV7-2 with TRBJ1-1; 9 positions agree with TRBD1. With V trimmed by 4 bases and J by 4 bases, 4 bases remained unmatched. CDR1 is SGHTA, CDR2 FQGNSA, per germline. This CDR3 has 14 residues. CDR3 sequence: CASSSRDRATEAFF. CDR3 nucleotide sequence: TGTGCCAGCAGCTCCCGGGACAGGGCCACTGAAGCTTTCTTT.

In its sample, this clonotype ranks as medium-sized. J is TRBJ2-4 and V is TRBV4-1; D not resolved. Germline V CDR1 and CDR2: MGHRA, YSYEKL. V was cut by 0 bases and J by 6 bases, with 21 bases left in between. The CDR3 runs to 18 residues. CDR3 protein: CASSQEFSTLRPGNIQYF. DNA for the CDR3: TGCGCCAGCAGCCAAGAGTTCTCGACGCTGCGGCCAGGAAACATTCAGTACTTC.

This clonotype was counted ten times or more. The chain couples TRBV5-1 to TRBJ1-1, with 8 positions matching TRBD1. The V segment lost 4 bases and the J segment 4 bases; nucleotides outside the gene matches: 6. This CDR3 is 14 amino acids long. CDR1 is SGHRS and CDR2 is YFSETQ in the germline V gene. CDR3 loop: CASSRTGTGTEAFF. CDR3 DNA: TGCGCCAGCAGCAGGACAGGGACGGGCACTGAAGCTTTCTTT. Looking up the rest from reference TRBV5-1 and TRBJ1-1 gives the full variable domain: KAGVTQTPRYLIKTRGQQVTLSCSPISGHRSVSWYQQTPGQGLQFLFEYFSETQRNKGNFPGRFSGRQFSNSRSEMNVSTLELGDSALYLCASSRTGTGTEAFFGQGTRLTVV.

This clonotype was seen many times. The chain has TRBV15 and TRBJ1-6; TRBD1 agrees at 8 bases. The CDR3 runs to 15 residues. Germline V gene data show CDR1 as LNHNV and CDR2 as YYDKDF (reference sequence). The V gene end was trimmed by 8 bases and the J gene end by 11 bases; junction bases not matched to a gene: 14. The CDR3 protein is CATPIRTGPVPPLHF. CDR3 nucleotide sequence: TGTGCCACCCCCATCAGGACAGGGCCGGTTCCACCCCTCCACTTT.

The J gene is TRBJ2-3, the V gene TRBV2, with D maybe TRBD1 (6 bases). Per the germline V gene, CDR1 is SNHLY and CDR2 is FYNNEI. This CDR3 is built from 13 residues. Between the trimmed V and J ends, which lost 6 bases and 1 base, there was a span of 8 bases. The CDR3 is CASRAGGTDTQYF. CDR3 in DNA: TGTGCCAGCAGGGCAGGGGGCACAGATACGCAGTATTTT.

This clonotype appeared a few times. A read error is possible here, since a much larger clone lies one base away. The chain employs TRBV5-1 and TRBJ2-3; the match to TRBD2 covers 7 bases. The CDR3 consists of 15 residues. CDR1 and CDR2 (germline): SGHRS, YFSETQ. The CDR3 spells CAISSGLVEPDTQYF. The CDR3 nucleotides are TGCGCCATCAGCTCCGGACTAGTTGAGCCAGATACGCAGTATTTT. The full variable domain, with the rest looked up from reference TRBV5-1 and TRBJ2-3, is KAGVTQTPRYLIKTRGQQVTLSCSPISGHRSVSWYQQTPGQGLQFLFEYFSETQRNKGNFPGRFSGRQFSNSRSEMNVSTLELGDSALYLCAISSGLVEPDTQYFGPGTRLTVL.

This clonotype came up many times. The chain uses TRBV5-1 and TRBJ2-5, with TRBD1 matching over 8 bases. Trimming cost V 2 bases and J 2 bases; bases outside gene matches: 2. The CDR3 extends over 14 amino acids. CDR1 SGHRS and CDR2 YFSETQ come from the germline V gene. The CDR3 protein is CASSLRDRQETQYF. CDR3 coding DNA: TGCGCCAGCAGCTTACGGGACAGGCAAGAGACCCAGTACTTC.

There are many counts of this clonotype. V usage is TRBV24-1 and J usage is TRBJ2-3, with D unclear. The germline V and J ends were trimmed by 8 bases and 2 bases, with 10 bases remaining between them. The CDR3 is made up of 13 amino acids. CDR1 and CDR2 from the germline V gene are KGHDR and SFDVKD. The CDR3 reads CATTYGPTDTQYF. The CDR3 nucleotides are TGTGCCACCACCTACGGGCCCACAGATACGCAGTATTTT.

This clonotype was counted between two and nine times. The CDR3 DNA follows: TGTGCCAGCAGCTTTGTACCATATGGCTACACCTTC. It encodes CASSFVPYGYTF. The rearrangement links TRBV7-2 to TRBJ1-2; the D is unclear. The CDR3 sequence is 12 residues long. Between the trimmed V and J ends, which lost 3 bases and 5 bases, there was a span of 7 bases. Germline V gene sequence: CDR1 SGHTA, CDR2 FQGNSA.

This clonotype was observed a handful of times. The V gene is TRBV19, the J gene TRBJ2-7; TRBD2 matches at 11 bases. The CDR3 spans 16 residues. J was trimmed by 3 bases and V by 9 bases; bases with no gene match: 13. The germline V gene has CDR1 LNHDA and CDR2 SQIVND (reference sequence). The CDR3 DNA reads TGTGCCAGCGCTAGGAGCACTAGCGGGGGATACTACGAGCAGTACTTC. Translation: CASARSTSGGYYEQYF.

This clonotype was detected only a few times. This chain joins TRBV29-1 and TRBJ2-7; possibly TRBD1 for D (5 bases). Trimming took off 3 bases at V and 5 bases at J, with 14 bases between the two ends. The CDR3 contains 13 residues. The germline gives CDR1 SQVTM, CDR2 ANQGSEA. CDR3 sequence (DNA): TGCAGCGTTGAGGGCAGGGTTTCTGACGAGCAGTACTTC. This codes for CSVEGRVSDEQYF.

This clonotype has at least ten counts. The chain recombines TRBV5-5 with TRBJ1-2; TRBD1 matches 7 bases. V lost 4 bases and J lost 5; bases outside the gene matches: 8. Germline values: CDR1 SGHKS, CDR2 YYEKEE (reference sequence). The CDR3 spans 14 residues. Written as DNA, the CDR3 is TGTGCCAGCAGCCCTCCGGGACAGTTATATGGCTACACCTTC. Translated, it gives CASSPPGQLYGYTF.

This clonotype showed up many times. This rearrangement joins TRBV20-1 to TRBJ2-1, with no clear D. Trimming cost V 3 bases and J 4 bases, with 4 bases left between them. This CDR3 contains 11 residues. From germline, CDR1 is DFQATT and CDR2 SNEGSKA (reference sequence). CDR3 residues: CSASGYNEQFF. The CDR3 coding sequence is TGCAGTGCTAGCGGTTACAATGAGCAGTTCTTC.

This clonotype has at least ten counts. The chain is built from TRBV7-2 and TRBJ1-2; the match to TRBD1 covers 7 bases. V trimming: 5 bases; J trimming: 6 bases; junction bases outside the gene matches: 6. The CDR3 sequence is 13 residues long. Germline V gene data show CDR1 as SGHTA and CDR2 as FQGNSA. The CDR3, as DNA: TGTGCCAGCAGCAGCCGACAGGGCAATGGCTACACCTTC. Translated: CASSSRQGNGYTF.

This clonotype was found a few times. The V gene is TRBV5-1, the J gene TRBJ2-2, with 7 positions matching TRBD2. The CDR3 totals 15 residues. CDR1 is SGHRS and CDR2 is YFSETQ in the germline V gene. V trimming: 2 bases; J trimming: 6 bases; junction bases outside the gene matches: 7. The CDR3 reads CASSLPGTSAGELFF. As DNA, the CDR3 is TGCGCCAGCAGCTTACCGGGAACTAGCGCCGGGGAGCTGTTTTTT.

With regard to this clonotype: A much larger clone differs by one base, so this may be a read error. The chain carries TRBV5-1 and TRBJ2-3; possibly TRBD2 for D (5 bases). Germline V CDR1 and CDR2: SGHRS, YFSETQ. V lost 9 bases and J 0 bases, leaving 17 bases between the germline ends. The CDR3 runs to 15 residues. In nucleotides, the CDR3 is TGCGCCAACACACTCGGGGTCTCTAGCACAGATACGCAGTATTTT. Translated, it gives CANTLGVSSTDTQYF.

The chain is built from TRBV11-2 and TRBJ2-3; D perhaps matches TRBD2 (6 bases). Trimming cost V 7 bases and J 1 base, with 12 bases left between them. This CDR3 has 14 amino acids. Per the germline V gene, CDR1 is SGHAT and CDR2 is FQNNGV. The CDR3 loop reads CASIASGGTDTQYF. The CDR3 nucleotides are TGTGCCAGCATCGCGTCGGGGGGCACAGATACGCAGTATTTT.

Comment on this clonotype: The junction differs from germline at one of its ends, possibly a read error. The chain links TRBV14 to TRBJ1-5; D ambiguous. This CDR3 spans 14 amino acids. Germline V gene data show CDR1 as SGHDN and CDR2 as FVKESK. DNA of the CDR3: TGTGCCAGCAGCCAATACTTAGGTAACCAGCCCCAGCGTTTT. This gives the protein CASSQYLGNQPQRF. Drawing the rest from reference TRBV14 and TRBJ1-5, the complete variable domain is EAGVTQFPSHSVIEKGQTVTLRCDPISGHDNLYWYRRVMGKEIKFLLHFVKESKQDESGMPNNRFLAERTGGTYSTLKVQPAELEDSGVYFCASSQYLGNQPQRFGDGTRLSIL.

This clonotype has more than one count but fewer than ten. V usage is TRBV5-1 and J usage is TRBJ2-5; D is ambiguous. There are 15 residues in the CDR3. The germline V and J ends were trimmed by 3 bases and 1 base, with 13 bases remaining between them. Germline V gene sequence: CDR1 SGHRS, CDR2 YFSETQ. CDR3 sequence reads: CASSSRPESQETQYF. In nucleotides, the CDR3 is TGCGCCAGCAGCTCCCGTCCGGAGAGCCAAGAGACCCAGTACTTC.

As concerns this clonotype: The germline gene is not matched at one end of the junction; a read error may be the cause. The chain links TRBV5-1 to TRBJ2-6; possible D gene TRBD1, 6 bases. CDR1 and CDR2 (germline): SGHRS, YFSETQ. The CDR3 contains 19 residues. CDR3 coding DNA: TGCGCCAGCAGCTTCCCAATTGGGACAACGCCCTCTGGTGCCAACGGCCTGACTTTC. Translating gives CASSFPIGTTPSGANGLTF.

The table lists this clonotype with many counts. CDR3 loop: CASSLGGLAGTDTQYF. Written as DNA, the CDR3 is TGCGCCAGCAGCCTGGGAGGACTAGCTGGGACAGATACGCAGTATTTT. The chain is built from TRBV5-1 and TRBJ2-3; 8 positions agree with TRBD2. Germline CDR1 SGHRS, CDR2 YFSETQ. The CDR3 covers 16 residues. Germline trimming cut 4 bases from V and 3 bases from J; bases unmatched to any gene: 10.

This clonotype was seen repeatedly, ten times or more. This chain joins TRBV6-5 and TRBJ2-5, with 7 bases that match TRBD2. V gave up 5 bases and J gave up 2 bases; unmatched junction bases: 2. CDR3 length: 13 amino acids. Germline V gene sequence: CDR1 MNHEY, CDR2 SVGAGI. The chain's CDR3 is CASSGGLQETQYF. CDR3 DNA sequence: TGTGCCAGCAGTGGGGGACTACAAGAGACCCAGTACTTC.

J is TRBJ2-3 and V is TRBV5-1; 9 nucleotides match TRBD2. V was pared by 1 base and J by 0 bases, with 9 bases of the junction left unmatched. The V gene's germline CDR1 is SGHRS and CDR2 YFSETQ. The CDR3 has 18 amino acids. The CDR3 reads CASSLWASGVSSTDTQYF. Written as DNA, the CDR3 is TGCGCCAGCAGCTTGTGGGCTAGCGGGGTATCTAGCACAGATACGCAGTATTTT.

This clonotype was observed a single time. A much larger clone sits a single nucleotide away, making a read error possible. This rearrangement joins TRBV12-3 or TRBV12-4 to TRBJ2-2; a possible D gene is TRBD1 (5 bases). CDR3 length: 13 amino acids. As DNA, the CDR3 is TGTACCCCCGGGCGTACAGGCACCGGGGAGCTGTTTTTT. Its translation is CTPGRTGTGELFF.

Many counts were recorded for this clonotype. The DNA of the CDR3 is TGCAGTGCTAGTAGTCAGGGGCCCGTAGCTTTCTTT. This encodes CSASSQGPVAFF. The genes are TRBV20-1 and TRBJ1-1, with a possible D match to TRBD1 (6 bases). Trimming removed 3 bases from V and 10 bases from J, with 15 bases in between. The germline V gene has CDR1 DFQATT and CDR2 SNEGSKA (reference sequence). This CDR3 contains 12 residues.

There are many counts of this clonotype. The CDR3 loop is CSVPGQGFYTF. CDR3 coding DNA: TGCAGCGTTCCGGGACAGGGCTTCTACACCTTC. The genes are TRBV29-1 and TRBJ1-2; 9 nucleotides line up with TRBD1. Trimming took 5 bases from V and 10 from J; bases not matched to a gene: 5. The CDR3 consists of 11 residues. Germline loops: CDR1 SQVTM, CDR2 ANQGSEA.

The CDR3 loop is CASSGGQDKYEQYF. Here the CDR3 DNA reads TGTGCCAGCAGCGGAGGACAGGACAAATACGAGCAGTACTTC. V and J are TRBV7-9 and TRBJ2-7, with TRBD1 matching 7 bases. There are 14 residues in the CDR3. Germline CDR1 reads SEHNR; CDR2 reads FQNEAQ (reference sequence). Trimming took 5 bases from V and 4 from J; bases not matched to a gene: 8.